These T cell receptor beta chains were read from a single sample in a study of T-cell memory formation after mild COVID-19. MiXCR, run by TCRdb on the 5' RACE reads, gives a single entry per CDR3 protein. The sample holds a few hundred thousand distinct CDR3 sequences, more than 25% seen once. Material: PBMCs or a T cell subset sorted from them (not recorded which). Receptor source: an adult woman who had mild COVID-19 (a few samples of this study predate the infection). Cell type and time point are not known. Both conserved end residues are part of each CDR3. D genes are given only for firm matches. Clone size appears in some rows only: once, few, many, or a class for an expanded clone.

D	V	size	length	J	CDR3	DNA
-	TRBV12-3/TRBV12-4	-	13	TRBJ2-7	CASSRDTGDEQYF	TGTGCCAGCAGCCGGGACACGGGGGACGAGCAGTACTTC
TRBD1	TRBV5-1	few	13	TRBJ2-1	CASGTGRPNEQFF	TGCGCCAGCGGGACAGGGCGACCCAATGAGCAGTTCTTC
-	TRBV5-1	many	13	TRBJ2-3	CASSLQGGDTQYF	TGCGCCAGCAGCTTACAGGGAGGAGATACGCAGTATTTT
TRBD2	TRBV27	-	16	TRBJ2-1	CASSRRGSGRGNEQFF	TGTGCCAGCTCTCGGAGGGGTAGCGGGAGAGGCAATGAGCAGTTCTTC
-	TRBV9	-	14	TRBJ1-1	CASSSGGANTEAFF	TGTGCCAGCAGCTCGGGGGGTGCGAACACTGAAGCTTTCTTT
-	TRBV21-1	-	15	TRBJ2-4	CATQARRNAKNIQYF	TGTGCCACCCAAGCACGGAGAAACGCCAAAAACATTCAGTACTTC
-	TRBV4-3	-	13	TRBJ2-4	CASSQRTADIQYF	TGCGCCAGCAGCCAACGGACAGCGGACATTCAGTACTTC
-	TRBV7-9	-	11	TRBJ2-4	CASSSGDATDF	TGTGCCAGCAGCTCAGGGGACGCCACGGACTTC
-	TRBV5-1	-	13	TRBJ2-3	CASSPGAADTQYF	TGCGCCAGCAGCCCAGGGGCGGCAGATACGCAGTATTTT
TRBD1	TRBV4-1	-	13	TRBJ1-2	CASSHRDRQGYTF	TGCGCCAGCAGCCATCGGGACAGGCAAGGCTACACCTTC
TRBD1	TRBV11-3	few	15	TRBJ1-1	CASSLRGQGNTEAFF	TGTGCCAGCTCCCTCCGGGGACAGGGGAACACTGAAGCTTTCTTT
-	TRBV7-2	few	16	TRBJ2-1	CASSLVGGPTYNEQFF	TGTGCCAGCAGCTTAGTGGGCGGACCGACCTACAATGAGCAGTTCTTC
-	TRBV6-2/TRBV6-3	few	15	TRBJ2-7	CASSYSGDRAGEQYF	TGTGCCAGCAGTTACTCGGGGGACAGAGCGGGCGAGCAGTACTTC
-	TRBV27	-	14	TRBJ2-7	CASSSRTDSYEQYF	TGTGCCAGCAGTTCTAGGACAGATTCCTACGAGCAGTACTTC
-	TRBV5-1	-	15	TRBJ1-4	CASSDPRGTNEKLFF	TGCGCCAGCAGCGACCCAAGGGGGACTAATGAAAAACTGTTTTTT
-	TRBV9	-	14	TRBJ1-1	CASSVEAANTEAFF	TGTGCCAGCAGCGTAGAGGCGGCTAACACTGAAGCTTTCTTT
-	TRBV6-6	-	13	TRBJ2-5	CASSYGLGETQYF	TGTGCCAGCAGTTACGGCCTTGGGGAGACCCAGTACTTC
-	TRBV7-9	-	12	TRBJ1-2	CASSPPTYGYTF	TGTGCCAGCAGCCCCCCGACGTATGGCTACACCTTC
-	TRBV5-1	few	14	TRBJ2-5	CASEPDRFEETQYF	TGCGCCAGCGAGCCGGACAGATTTGAAGAGACCCAGTACTTC
-	TRBV27	-	16	TRBJ2-2	CASSTADRANTGELFF	TGTGCCAGCAGTACGGCGGACAGAGCGAACACCGGGGAGCTGTTTTTT
TRBD2	TRBV4-2	-	16	TRBJ2-5	CASSQDLAGGPKTQYF	TGTGCCAGCAGCCAAGATTTGGCGGGAGGGCCGAAGACCCAGTACTTC
TRBD2	TRBV5-6	once	15	TRBJ2-7	CASSLESSGSYEQYF	TGTGCCAGCAGCTTGGAGTCTAGCGGGAGCTACGAGCAGTACTTC
-	TRBV5-1	-	15	TRBJ2-1	CASSDGTWGGNEQFF	TGCGCCAGCAGCGACGGGACTTGGGGCGGCAATGAGCAGTTCTTC
-	TRBV5-6	few	14	TRBJ2-3	CASYRRGLTDTQYF	TGTGCCTCCTACCGACGGGGGCTCACAGATACGCAGTATTTT
TRBD1	TRBV6-5	-	13	TRBJ1-1	CASLRQGATEAFF	TGTGCCAGCCTCAGACAGGGGGCCACTGAAGCTTTCTTT
-	TRBV29-1	-	11	TRBJ1-2	CSVVGFYGYTF	TGCAGCGTTGTTGGATTCTATGGCTACACCTTC
-	TRBV12-3/TRBV12-4	few	15	TRBJ1-2	CASSLSRGARDGYTF	TGTGCCAGCAGTCTGTCCCGGGGGGCTCGGGATGGCTACACCTTC